The clone carrying this T cell receptor beta chain was seen ten or more times. This sample was included in a study of T cells in Graves' hyperthyroidism and ophthalmopathy. Trimming removed 6 bases from V and 5 bases from J; junction bases left unmatched: 7. This CDR3 has 15 residues. Germline V gives CDR1 DFQATT, CDR2 SNEGSKA (reference sequence). TCR beta CDR3 sequences were amplified from RNA transcripts. When the TCR CDR3 underwent first-round RT-PCR, the HTBI primer set was used. TCRdb called the multiplex PCR reads again in MiXCR, with one record for every CDR3 protein. The data contain 400,000 or so distinct CDR3 sequences, roughly 13% of them singletons.

The chain links TRBV20-1 to TRBJ2-7, with TRBD2 identical over 16 bases. The origin of this receptor is a man in his fifties with Graves' ophthalmopathy. The sequenced material came from blood. The CDR3 reads CSAGTSGRASDEQYF. The DNA of the CDR3 is TGCAGTGCCGGGACTAGCGGGAGGGCCTCTGACGAGCAGTACTTC.